This T cell receptor beta chain originates from a study of cytomegalovirus exposure and HLA in healthy donors (dated by TCRdb to 2016 to 2017). As for the study more broadly: An earlier analysis of some 500 of the donors reported 276 Gb of sequence data and 117 million unique TCR beta sequences from 150 million to 200 million T cells. An earlier analysis of fewer than 750 of the donors used high-throughput TCR beta sequencing to judge whether each TCR beta V gene segment behaved as functional or pseudogenic. The study was designed to test whether signatures of past pathogen exposure could be identified by cataloging public T cell receptors. Rather than using new phenotypic data, the later analysis identified candidate immune exposures from TCR beta sequences and from how often those sequences occurred across donors. Using immunosequencing, the study profiled T cell repertoires from about 650 subjects and related those repertoires to cytomegalovirus serostatus. The genetic ancestry cluster associated with self-reported Caucasian donors included about 84% of the approximately 400 genotyped donors. An early release covering around 630 HLA-typed donors comprised around 300 gigabases of sequencing data and roughly 86 million unique TCR sequences. Alongside the repertoire data, information on donor age, sex, ethnicity and CMV serostatus was compiled. In addition to the first cohort of hundreds of subjects, a separate validation cohort of 100 to 150 different subjects was used. To predict cytomegalovirus infection status, the study brought together high-throughput TCR immunosequencing, statistical association of individual TCRs with disease status, and machine learning. The number of typed donors differed by locus: roughly 629-630 for A, B, C, DRB1 and DQB1; 500 to 550 for DQA1; about 600 for DPA1; and 400 to 480 for DPB1. All discovery cohort repertoires had been generated on a single sequencing platform. In a later genetic analysis, genome-wide SNP genotypes for about 55% of the roughly 700 donors were used, and that subset was treated as a discovery cohort. A later analysis re-examined previously published TCR beta repertoires from roughly 720 donors and added high-resolution HLA genotyping to investigate patterns of TCR occurrence. About five DR-DQ haplotypes were handled as single units for association and clustering because linkage in the cohort was strong. Across some 400 genotyped donors of the cohort, an average of about 240,000 unique TCR beta nucleotide sequences per donor were sequenced, and 15% to 20% of those sequences were non-productive. HLA typing included class I and class II loci at four-digit resolution. On the study overall, not on this receptor specifically: Presence/absence analyses assumed roughly uniform sequencing depth across donors, an assumption that may not hold. Some IMGT-functional V segments, including TRBV6-2 and TRBV6-3, could not be distinguished by the 87-base-pair reads and were therefore excluded. In vitro tests confirmed that a few of the cytomegalovirus-associated TCR beta chains recognize cytomegalovirus antigens. In a later analysis, most CMV-associated TCR beta chains were found to appear HLA-restricted, with HLA associations seemingly driven largely by CMV exposure. In a later analysis, HLA-associated TCR beta chains showed more clonal expansion and lower generation probabilities than non-associated chains that were equally common. Linkage disequilibrium might explain the correlated functional status among segregating V segments, but an unknown experimental factor could not be ruled out. HLA typing was unavailable for some donors at each locus, so association tests used only the typed subset. A further reported finding was that TCR beta sequences accurately predicted the HLA-A and HLA-B alleles for most subjects in the first cohort. When HLA alleles, especially DR and DQ, strongly co-occurred, attributing TCR associations to individual alleles was difficult. Only TCR beta chains were sequenced in this cohort, and the absence of alpha or paired-chain data limited detectable features. The classifier was reported to diagnose cytomegalovirus status with high specificity and sensitivity in both the original cohort and the validation cohort. A later analysis found that TCR association rates varied across HLA loci, with DRB1 alleles showing the most associated TCRs and HLA-C alleles the fewest. A later analysis associated approximately 17,000 TCR beta sequences with specific HLA alleles at a false discovery rate of 0.05. The study gave a list of some 150 TCR beta chains associated with cytomegalovirus. A later analysis reported that several top co-occurrence clusters appeared linked to parvovirus B19, influenza, CMV and Epstein-Barr virus. A cluster of highly shared sequence variants was judged likely to represent a technical artifact of the sequencing pipeline. Because counts were too low, roughly 16 rarely observed V segments, including chromosome 9 orphons, were excluded from the earlier analysis of 587 of the donors. Across donors, most TCR sequences were observed very rarely, whereas some public TCRs were present in many individuals. It was suggested by the authors that the approach could potentially be generalized to other disease states and immunological phenotypes. An earlier analysis of several hundred of the donors showed that most TCR beta V segments appeared in productive rearrangements either about 87% or about 30% of the time, which broadly matched IMGT annotations. For the cohort, immune exposure information was limited to CMV serostatus. In a later genetic analysis, fewer N-insertions in productive TCRs were reported among donors in an Asian-associated ancestry cluster than the approximately 670-donor mean. V-gene and J-gene trimming of TCR beta chains was associated with a missense DCLRE1C variant in a later genetic analysis, and the association was replicated in an independent cohort.

To prepare the library, the immunoSEQ multiplex PCR assay was applied. For the multiplex PCR, a mixture combining 60 forward primers for TCR Vbeta segments and 13 reverse primers for TCR Jbeta segments was used. Amplification of the CDR3 region of rearranged TCR beta genes was performed with a multiplex PCR assay on genomic DNA. The amplified TCR beta libraries were sequenced on the Illumina HiSeq System as 87-base-pair reads. Under the source paper's analysis protocol: In a later analysis, around 80 million unique TCR beta chains were counted across the roughly 670 repertoires, and about 9.9 million of these chains were shared by at least two donors. To remove PCR and sequencing errors, raw reads were error-corrected and collapsed into unique sequences using a nearest-neighbor algorithm that merged closely related sequences. CDR3 sequences were aligned to IMGT reference sequences to assign V, D and J gene segments. For a sequence to be retained, at least a six-nucleotide match to both a V gene segment and a J gene segment was required. Rearrangements were called productive when the CDR3 lacked stop codons and stayed in frame with V and J; all others were non-productive. CDR3 was defined according to IMGT convention as the region running from the second conserved V-encoded cysteine to the conserved J-encoded phenylalanine. The earlier analysis of 587 of the donors excluded sequences that lacked an unambiguous match to a single V gene segment. In an earlier analysis of a few hundred of the donors, a V segment was called functional when productive rearrangements were above 56.7%, and segregating when the standard deviation between donors exceeded 5%. A statistical classification framework was built to diagnose cytomegalovirus status from the catalog of TCR beta chain sequences. In a later analysis, TCR nucleotide sequences were compared against IMGT/GENE-DB human TR gene sequences so that V and J genes could be assigned. The TCRdist pipeline was used in a later analysis to assign CDR3 sequences and most-parsimonious VDJ recombination scenarios. In a later analysis, each TCR beta chain was defined by its CDR3 amino acid sequence together with its V-gene family, and reads without a unique V-gene family were excluded. A later analysis removed 500 to 600 highly shared, low-generation-probability nucleotide sequences to deal with suspected cross-contamination and a sequencing artifact. A later analysis calculated a clonal expansion index for each public chain from normalized within-repertoire ranks of inferred template counts. In a later analysis, generation probabilities were computed using a VDJ recombination model fitted to out-of-frame rearrangements, and the results were checked against IGoR. Hypergeometric tests were used in a later analysis to score TCR-TCR, TCR-HLA and TCR-CMV co-occurrence, with a repertoire-size bias correction applied to the TCR pairs. False discovery rates were estimated in a later analysis by permuting HLA or CMV assignments 20 times. In a later analysis, co-occurring TCRs were grouped with DBSCAN, and TCRdist sequence similarity was added when clustering was performed within HLA-allele-positive subsets. Repertoires with fewer than 30,000 or more than 120,000 public chains, plus five repertoires with anomalous nucleotide sharing, were excluded from co-occurrence clustering. The source is immuneACCESS, and TCRdb retained only in-frame sequences with V and J called. Part of the clones is not carried over; for the studies checked, unresolved V genes explain less than half of this, and the remainder is unexplained. Clone size and V and J calls were adopted from that table, with D and trimming inferred from the DNA. This sample lists 95,000 to 150,000 clones; around 80% were detected once. The ten largest clones take up around 3.7% of the sample.

The cohort was made up of approximately 670 healthy bone marrow donors. At the time of sampling, every cohort member was nominally healthy, though immune exposures that went unrecorded were likely present. The donor tested CMV seronegative and was one of the 352 seronegative cohort members. A peripheral blood sample was collected from each donor, and TCR beta sequencing was performed on peripheral blood mononuclear cells. The Qiagen DNeasy Blood Extraction Kit was used to extract genomic DNA from the blood cell samples. This clone appeared a few times. Its antigen is currently not known. Within one base of it there is no much larger clone, and no base qualities were kept. Trimming takes 1 base from V and 10 bases from J, and the germline ends sit 15 bases apart. The germline V gene gives CDR1 as SGDLS and CDR2 as YYNGEE. Reading from cysteine to phenylalanine, the CDR3 counts 13 amino acids. CDR3 DNA is the only sequence kept; it has 39 bases, read in frame from the first base.

The TCR comes from a man aged 25 to 45 in good health and CMV-seronegative. Sequenced sample: PBMCs. The V and J segments used are TRBV9 and TRBJ2-7; a tentative D match to TRBD1 spans 6 bases. CDR3 reads: CASSVSPGVEQYF. The nucleotides read TGTGCCAGCAGCGTATCCCCAGGGGTCGAACAGTACTTC.